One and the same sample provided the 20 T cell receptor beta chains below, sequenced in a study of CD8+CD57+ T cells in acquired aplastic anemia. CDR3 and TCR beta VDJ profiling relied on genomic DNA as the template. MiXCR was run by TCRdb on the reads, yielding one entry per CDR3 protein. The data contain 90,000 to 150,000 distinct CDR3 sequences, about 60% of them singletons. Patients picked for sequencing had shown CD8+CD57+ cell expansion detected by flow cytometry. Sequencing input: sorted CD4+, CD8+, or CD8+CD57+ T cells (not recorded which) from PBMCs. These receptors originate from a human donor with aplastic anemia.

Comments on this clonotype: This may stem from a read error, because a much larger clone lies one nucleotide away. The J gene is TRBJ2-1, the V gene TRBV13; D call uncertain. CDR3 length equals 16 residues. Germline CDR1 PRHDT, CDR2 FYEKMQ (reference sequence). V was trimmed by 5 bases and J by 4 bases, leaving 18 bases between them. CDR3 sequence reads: CASSREKQPNYNEQFF. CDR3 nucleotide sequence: TGTGCCAGCAGCCGAGAAAAGCAACCGAATTACAATGAGCAGTTCTTC.

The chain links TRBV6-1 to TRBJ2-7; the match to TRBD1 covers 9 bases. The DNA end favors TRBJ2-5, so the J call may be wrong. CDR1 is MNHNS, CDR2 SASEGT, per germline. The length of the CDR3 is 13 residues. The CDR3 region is CASSVTGGETQYF. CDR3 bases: TGTGCCAGCAGTGTAACAGGGGGCGAGACCCAGTACTTC.

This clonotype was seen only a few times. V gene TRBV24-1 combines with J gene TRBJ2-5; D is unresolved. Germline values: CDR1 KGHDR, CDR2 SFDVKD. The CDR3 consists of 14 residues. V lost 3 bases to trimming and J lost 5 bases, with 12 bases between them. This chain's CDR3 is CATSDPRVDETQYF. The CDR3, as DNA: TGTGCCACCAGTGATCCTAGGGTTGACGAGACCCAGTACTTC.

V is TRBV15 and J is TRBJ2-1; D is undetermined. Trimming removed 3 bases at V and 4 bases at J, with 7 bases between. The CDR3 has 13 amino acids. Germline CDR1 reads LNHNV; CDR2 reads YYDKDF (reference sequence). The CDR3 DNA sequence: TGTGCCACCAGCAGGGAGACGTACAATGAGCAGTTCTTC. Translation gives CATSRETYNEQFF. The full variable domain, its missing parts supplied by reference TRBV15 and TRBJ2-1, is DAMVIQNPRYQVTQFGKPVTLSCSQTLNHNVMYWYQQKSSQAPKLLFHYYDKDFNNEADTPDNFQSRRPNTSFCFLDIRSPGLGDTAMYLCATSRETYNEQFFGPGTRLTVL.

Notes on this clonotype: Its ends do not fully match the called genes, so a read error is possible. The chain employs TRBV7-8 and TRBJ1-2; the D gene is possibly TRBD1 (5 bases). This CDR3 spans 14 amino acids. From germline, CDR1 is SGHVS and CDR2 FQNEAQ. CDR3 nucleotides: TGTGCCAGCAACTTAGTTGGGACGAACTATGGCTACACCTTC. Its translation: CASNLVGTNYGYTF.

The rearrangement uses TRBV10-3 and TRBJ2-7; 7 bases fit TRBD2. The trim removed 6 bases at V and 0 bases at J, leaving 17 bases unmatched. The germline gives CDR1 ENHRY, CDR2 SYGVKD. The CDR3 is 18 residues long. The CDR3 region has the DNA TGTGCCATCAGCCCAATTCCTCTCGCGGGGGTAAGCTCCTACGAGCAGTACTTC. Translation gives CAISPIPLAGVSSYEQYF.

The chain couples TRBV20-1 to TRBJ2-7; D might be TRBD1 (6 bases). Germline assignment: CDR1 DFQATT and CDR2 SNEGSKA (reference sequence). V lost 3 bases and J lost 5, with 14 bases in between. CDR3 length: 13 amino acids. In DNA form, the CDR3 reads TGCAGTGCTAGCGGGCACGGGGACAACGAGCAGTACTTC. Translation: CSASGHGDNEQYF.

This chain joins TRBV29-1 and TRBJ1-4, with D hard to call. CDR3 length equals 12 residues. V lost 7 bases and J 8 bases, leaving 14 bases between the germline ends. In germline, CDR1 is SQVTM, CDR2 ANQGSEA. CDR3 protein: CSAAGGREKLFF. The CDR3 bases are TGCAGCGCGGCAGGCGGCCGGGAAAAACTGTTTTTT.

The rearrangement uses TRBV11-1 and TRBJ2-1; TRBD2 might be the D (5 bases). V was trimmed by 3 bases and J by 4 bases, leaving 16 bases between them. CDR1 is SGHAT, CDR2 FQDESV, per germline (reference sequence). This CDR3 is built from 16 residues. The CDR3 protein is CASSFPRVGGYNEQFF. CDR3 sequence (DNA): TGTGCCAGCAGCTTCCCTCGGGTCGGAGGATACAATGAGCAGTTCTTC.

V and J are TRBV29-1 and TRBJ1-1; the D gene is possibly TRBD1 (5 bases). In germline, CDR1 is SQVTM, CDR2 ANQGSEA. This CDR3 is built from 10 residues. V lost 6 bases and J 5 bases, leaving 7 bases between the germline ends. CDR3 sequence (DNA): TGCAGCGTCAGGGAGACTGAAGCTTTCTTT. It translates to CSVRETEAFF.

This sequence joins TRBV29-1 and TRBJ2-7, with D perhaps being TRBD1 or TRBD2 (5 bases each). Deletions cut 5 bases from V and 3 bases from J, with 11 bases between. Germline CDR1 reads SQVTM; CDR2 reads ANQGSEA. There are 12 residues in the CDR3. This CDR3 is CSVLRDDYEQYF. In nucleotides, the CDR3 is TGCAGCGTTCTCAGGGACGACTACGAGCAGTACTTC.

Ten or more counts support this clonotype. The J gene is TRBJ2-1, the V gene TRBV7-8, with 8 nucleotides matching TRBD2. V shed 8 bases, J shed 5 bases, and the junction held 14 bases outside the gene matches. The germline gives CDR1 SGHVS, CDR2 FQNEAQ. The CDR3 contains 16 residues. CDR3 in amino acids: CASRDRRRGVDNEQFF. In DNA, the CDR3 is TGTGCCAGCCGGGACCGGCGGCGGGGGGTAGACAATGAGCAGTTCTTC. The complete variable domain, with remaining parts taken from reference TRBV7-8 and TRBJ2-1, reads GAGVSQSPRYKVAKRGQDVALRCDPISGHVSLFWYQQALGQGPEFLTYFQNEAQLDKSGLPSDRFFAERPEGSVSTLKIQRTQQEDSAVYLCASRDRRRGVDNEQFFGPGTRLTVL.

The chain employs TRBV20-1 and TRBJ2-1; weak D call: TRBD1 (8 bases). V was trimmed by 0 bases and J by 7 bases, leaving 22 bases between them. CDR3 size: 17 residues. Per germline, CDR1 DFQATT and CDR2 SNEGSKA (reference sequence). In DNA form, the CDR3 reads TGCAGTGCTAGAGATGGCGGGGGCCAGGGGGCTTTGAATGAGCAGTTCTTC. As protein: CSARDGGGQGALNEQFF.

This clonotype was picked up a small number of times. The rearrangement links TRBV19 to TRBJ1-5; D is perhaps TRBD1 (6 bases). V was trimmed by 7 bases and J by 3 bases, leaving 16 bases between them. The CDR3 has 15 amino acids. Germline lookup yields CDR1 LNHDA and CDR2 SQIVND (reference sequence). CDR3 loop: CASNNRDTFNQPQHF. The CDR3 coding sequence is TGTGCCAGTAATAACCGGGACACGTTCAATCAGCCCCAGCATTTT. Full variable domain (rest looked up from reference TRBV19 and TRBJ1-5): DGGITQSPKYLFRKEGQNVTLSCEQNLNHDAMYWYRQDPGQGLRLIYYSQIVNDFQKGDIAEGYSVSREKKESFPLTVTSAQKNPTAFYLCASNNRDTFNQPQHFGDGTRLSIL.

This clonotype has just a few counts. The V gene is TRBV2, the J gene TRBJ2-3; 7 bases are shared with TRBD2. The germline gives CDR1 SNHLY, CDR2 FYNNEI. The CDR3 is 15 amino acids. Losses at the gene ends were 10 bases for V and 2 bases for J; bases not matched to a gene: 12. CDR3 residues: CANNLGLAVTDTQYF. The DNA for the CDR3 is TGTGCCAATAACCTCGGGCTAGCGGTCACAGATACGCAGTATTTT.

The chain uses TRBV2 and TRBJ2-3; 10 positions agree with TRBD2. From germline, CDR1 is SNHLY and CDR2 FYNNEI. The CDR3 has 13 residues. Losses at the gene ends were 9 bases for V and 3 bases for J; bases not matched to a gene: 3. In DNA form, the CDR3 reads TGTGCCAGAAATAGCGGGGGGACAGATACGCAGTATTTT. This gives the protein CARNSGGTDTQYF. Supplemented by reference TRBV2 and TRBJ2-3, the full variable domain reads EPEVTQTPSHQVTQMGQEVILRCVPISNHLYFYWYRQILGQKVEFLVSFYNNEISEKSEIFDDQFSVERPDGSNFTLKIRSTKLEDSAMYFCARNSGGTDTQYFGPGTRLTVL.

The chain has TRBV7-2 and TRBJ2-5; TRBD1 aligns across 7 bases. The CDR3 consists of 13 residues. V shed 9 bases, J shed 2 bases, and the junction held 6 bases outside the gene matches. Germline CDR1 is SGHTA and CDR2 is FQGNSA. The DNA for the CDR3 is TGTGCCAGTCGCCCAGGGGGACAAGAGACCCAGTACTTC. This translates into CASRPGGQETQYF. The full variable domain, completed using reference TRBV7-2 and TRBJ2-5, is GAGVSQSPSNKVTEKGKDVELRCDPISGHTALYWYRQSLGQGLEFLIYFQGNSAPDKSGLPSDRFSAERTGGSVSTLTIQRTQQEDSAVYLCASRPGGQETQYFGPGTRLLVL.

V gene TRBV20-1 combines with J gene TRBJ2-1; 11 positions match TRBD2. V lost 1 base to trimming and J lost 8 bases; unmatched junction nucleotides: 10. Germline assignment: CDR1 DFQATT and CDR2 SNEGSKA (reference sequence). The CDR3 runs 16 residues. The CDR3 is CSARGGKGLAGDEQFF. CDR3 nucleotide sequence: TGCAGTGCTAGAGGAGGGAAAGGACTAGCGGGCGATGAGCAGTTCTTC.

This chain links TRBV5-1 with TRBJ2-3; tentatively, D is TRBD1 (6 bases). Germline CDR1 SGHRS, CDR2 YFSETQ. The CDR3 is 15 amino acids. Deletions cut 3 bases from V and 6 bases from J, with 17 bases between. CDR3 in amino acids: CASSSDWGRWDTQYF. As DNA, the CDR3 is TGCGCCAGCAGCTCCGACTGGGGGCGTTGGGATACGCAGTATTTT.

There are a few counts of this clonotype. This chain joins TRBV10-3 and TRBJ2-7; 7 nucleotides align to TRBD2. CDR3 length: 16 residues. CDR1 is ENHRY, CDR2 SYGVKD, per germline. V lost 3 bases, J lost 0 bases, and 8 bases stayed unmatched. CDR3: CAISDLGGSASYEQYF. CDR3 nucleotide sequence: TGTGCCATCAGTGATTTGGGCGGGAGTGCCTCCTACGAGCAGTACTTC.